The 8 T cell receptor beta chains given below trace back to one sample, sequenced in a study of siplizumab effects on memory and regulatory T cells. Assay used: immunoSEQ multiplex PCR; TCRdb lists only in-frame clones, some missing. The data show approximately 100,000 clones, 94% seen once. The sample taken for sequencing was Tregs sorted from blood. The receptors shown here come from a human donor in good health.

The sample holds one count of this clone. The CDR3 loop is CASSPEGTRTQGGSYEQYF. CDR3 coding DNA: TGCGCCAGCAGCCCTGAGGGGACGCGGACGCAGGGGGGGTCCTACGAGCAGTACTTC. This rearrangement joins TRBV5-1 to TRBJ2-7; the D call may be TRBD1 or TRBD2 (7 bases each). V lost 4 bases and J 1 base, leaving 27 bases between the germline ends. The CDR3 is 19 amino acids. Germline CDR1 and CDR2: SGHRS and YFSETQ.

This clone was recorded only once. The chain uses TRBV7-9 and TRBJ2-7; TRBD2 matches at 7 bases. Germline loops: CDR1 SEHNR, CDR2 FQNEAQ (reference sequence). CDR3 length: 16 amino acids. V lost 5 bases and J lost 0; bases outside the gene matches: 10. CDR3 loop: CASSPGASGHSYEQYF. CDR3 DNA: TGTGCCAGCAGCCCTGGTGCTAGCGGACACTCCTACGAGCAGTACTTC. The complete variable domain, with remaining parts taken from reference TRBV7-9 and TRBJ2-7, reads DTGVSQNPRHKITKRGQNVTFRCDPISEHNRLYWYRQTLGQGPEFLTYFQNEAQLEKSRLLSDRFSAERPKGSFSTLEIQRTEQGDSAMYLCASSPGASGHSYEQYFGPGTRLTVT.

The chain is built from TRBV11-3 and TRBJ2-1, with D possibly being TRBD1 (7 bases). Per germline, CDR1 SGHNT and CDR2 YENEEA. Trimming shortened V by 5 bases and J by 4 bases, and 12 bases separated the two germline ends. The CDR3 contains 14 residues. The chain's CDR3 is CASSPGGLYNEQFF. The CDR3 DNA follows: TGTGCCAGCAGCCCAGGGGGGCTTTACAATGAGCAGTTCTTC.

This chain joins TRBV10-3 and TRBJ2-5; TRBD2 agrees at 9 bases. CDR3 length equals 18 residues. With V trimmed by 0 bases and J by 4 bases, 12 bases remained unmatched. The germline CDR1 and CDR2 sequences are ENHRY and SYGVKD. The CDR3 nucleotides are TGTGCCATCAGTGAGTCCCGTGGGATAGCGGGAGTGGTAGAGACCCAGTACTTC. It is translated as CAISESRGIAGVVETQYF.

The chain links TRBV6-5 to TRBJ2-5, with 10 bases aligning to TRBD1. CDR3 length: 14 amino acids. V lost 5 bases and J lost 5; bases outside the gene matches: 5. Per the germline V gene, CDR1 is MNHEY and CDR2 is SVGAGI. CDR3 nucleotide sequence: TGTGCCAGCAGTCAGACAGGGGGCCGGGAGACCCAGTACTTC. It is translated as CASSQTGGRETQYF.

This clone was picked up one time. This rearrangement joins TRBV15 to TRBJ1-4, with D possibly TRBD1 on 5 matching bases. V lost 4 bases to trimming and J lost 2 bases, with 11 bases between them. Germline V gives CDR1 LNHNV, CDR2 YYDKDF (reference sequence). CDR3 length: 15 amino acids. In DNA, the CDR3 is TGTGCCACCAGCACCCAGGGTTTTACTAATGAAAAACTGTTTTTT. This codes for CATSTQGFTNEKLFF. Using reference TRBV15 and TRBJ1-4 for the parts outside the CDR3, the full variable domain is DAMVIQNPRYQVTQFGKPVTLSCSQTLNHNVMYWYQQKSSQAPKLLFHYYDKDFNNEADTPDNFQSRRPNTSFCFLDIRSPGLGDTAMYLCATSTQGFTNEKLFFGSGTQLSVL.

This clone was seen a few times. This chain links TRBV7-9 with TRBJ1-3; the D is unclear. V lost 8 bases to trimming and J lost 0 bases, with 11 bases between them. The CDR3 has 14 residues. Germline V gene lookup returns CDR1 SEHNR and CDR2 FQNEAQ (reference sequence). The chain's CDR3 is CASGPNLSGNTIYF. CDR3 DNA sequence: TGTGCCAGCGGCCCAAATCTCTCTGGAAACACCATATATTTT. The complete variable domain, with remaining parts taken from reference TRBV7-9 and TRBJ1-3, reads DTGVSQNPRHKITKRGQNVTFRCDPISEHNRLYWYRQTLGQGPEFLTYFQNEAQLEKSRLLSDRFSAERPKGSFSTLEIQRTEQGDSAMYLCASGPNLSGNTIYFGEGSWLTVV.

The chain uses TRBV19 and TRBJ1-4, with D maybe TRBD1 (5 bases). Trimming removed 4 bases at V and 7 bases at J, with 10 bases between. The CDR3 is 13 residues long. Germline CDR1 LNHDA, CDR2 SQIVND (reference sequence). The CDR3 nucleotides are TGTGCCAGTAGTAGGGGGGGAGGTGAAAAACTGTTTTTT. Translated: CASSRGGGEKLFF.